The 10 T cell receptor beta chains in this list originate from one sample, sequenced in a study of T-cell reconstitution after alpha-beta-depleted transplantation in children (TCRdb year 2016). The library was built by means of PCR. The run used an Illumina HiSeq 2500. TCR library preparation used molecular barcoding, with unique molecular identifiers applied to normalize quantification of the TCRbeta repertoire. The public reads were quality trimmed at Q25 with fastp and then assembled into clones with MiXCR by TCRdb, keeping productive beta chains. Rows are combined by CDR3 protein, so each entry shows the most common genes and DNA. Within this sample are hundreds of thousands of distinct CDR3 sequences, with about an eighth of them counted one time only. The ten biggest clones cover approximately 2% of the sample. The treatment or condition label of this sample denotes: allogeneic hematopoietic cell transplantation with graft depleted of TCRalphabeta T cells and CD19 B cells.

Material: PBMCs, mostly from graft donor cells, obtained 360 days after TCRalphabeta/CD19-depleted stem cell transplant. The receptors shown here come from a male patient younger than 18 who had a stem cell transplant for acute myeloid leukemia, so the T cells may come from the graft donor.

DNA of the CDR3: TGTGCCAGCAGCTTGGAGTTAGGGGGGACTACTTACAATGAGCAGTTCTTC. Translated: CASSLELGGTTYNEQFF. The V gene is TRBV7-9, the J gene TRBJ2-1; perhaps TRBD2 as D (7 bases). This CDR3 comprises 17 residues. Germline CDR1 and CDR2: SEHNR and FQNEAQ (reference sequence). V shed 3 bases and J shed 4 bases, with 19 bases lying between them.

In DNA, the CDR3 is TGTGCCAGCAGCGTAGCTGCGGGGAACGAGCAGTACTTC. Its translation: CASSVAAGNEQYF. The V and J genes are TRBV9 and TRBJ2-7, with a possible D match to TRBD2 (6 bases). Looked up from germline, CDR1 is SGDLS and CDR2 is YYNGEE. This CDR3 is 13 amino acids long. The V end lost 0 bases, the J end lost 5 bases, and 9 bases lay between the germline ends.

The CDR3, as DNA: TGTGCCAGCAGCGCACGACAGGGAGACACTGAAGCTTTCTTT. Amino acid sequence: CASSARQGDTEAFF. V is TRBV7-9 and J is TRBJ1-1; 7 nucleotides agree with TRBD1. The germline V gene has CDR1 SEHNR and CDR2 FQNEAQ (reference sequence). V was pared by 5 bases and J by 3 bases, with 6 bases of the junction left unmatched. The CDR3 sequence is 14 residues long.

The chain carries TRBV18 and TRBJ2-1; no firm D call. CDR3 length equals 15 residues. V was clipped by 2 bases and J by 0 bases, with 8 bases between them. Looked up from germline, CDR1 is KGHSH and CDR2 is LQKENI. CDR3 coding DNA: TGTGCCAGCTCACCAAGCGCGAGCTCCTACAATGAGCAGTTCTTC. This encodes CASSPSASSYNEQFF.

The chain joins TRBV6-2 or TRBV6-3 to TRBJ2-3, with D uncertain. Trimming took off 6 bases at V and 10 bases at J, with 17 bases between the two ends. This CDR3 is built from 13 residues. The germline V gene has CDR1 MNHEY and CDR2 SVGEGT. The CDR3 coding sequence is TGTGCCAGCAGCCAGTCCAGATTGGGATCGCAGTATTTT. Translated, it gives CASSQSRLGSQYF.

This clonotype was seen at least ten times. This chain joins TRBV11-2 and TRBJ2-7, with D unclear. The CDR3 runs to 15 residues. Germline CDR1 and CDR2: SGHAT and FQNNGV. V lost 0 bases to trimming and J lost 3 bases, with 12 bases between them. The CDR3 reads CASSLEAEPDYEQYF. CDR3 nucleotide sequence: TGTGCCAGCAGCTTAGAGGCAGAACCCGACTACGAGCAGTACTTC.

The V gene is TRBV20-1, the J gene TRBJ2-5; D unclear. Germline V lookup: CDR1 DFQATT, CDR2 SNEGSKA (reference sequence). The CDR3 extends over 11 amino acids. V dropped 0 bases and J dropped 7 bases, with 6 bases sitting between them. The CDR3 sequence is CSARDLGTQYF. The CDR3 DNA reads TGCAGTGCTAGAGATCTTGGGACCCAGTACTTC.

This clonotype was counted only a few times. The V gene is TRBV25-1, the J gene TRBJ2-2, with D maybe TRBD2 (5 bases). Germline V gene sequence: CDR1 MGHDK, CDR2 SYGVNS. The length of the CDR3 is 16 residues. Trimming took 1 base from V and 0 from J, leaving 9 bases between them. This CDR3 reads CASSEFSRANTGELFF. In DNA form, the CDR3 reads TGTGCCAGCAGTGAATTTTCGAGGGCGAACACCGGGGAGCTGTTTTTT.

This clonotype showed up many times. V gene TRBV7-3 combines with J gene TRBJ2-3; a weak D match, TRBD2 (6 bases). The CDR3 spans 16 residues. The V end was cut by 1 base, the J end by 2 bases, with 13 bases between. Germline CDR1 reads SGHTA; CDR2 reads FQGTGA. CDR3 residues: CASSLSLAQPTDTQYF. As DNA, the CDR3 is TGTGCCAGCAGCTTAAGCCTAGCGCAACCCACAGATACGCAGTATTTT.

This clonotype has just a few counts. The rearrangement uses TRBV4-2 and TRBJ2-3, with 11 bases lining up with TRBD2. V dropped 1 base and J dropped 3; count of bases not matched to a gene: 3. Per germline, CDR1 LGHNA and CDR2 YNFKEQ. This CDR3 spans 16 amino acids. The DNA of the CDR3 is TGTGCCAGCAGCCAAGTTACTAGCGGGAGAACAGATACGCAGTATTTT. It translates to CASSQVTSGRTDTQYF.